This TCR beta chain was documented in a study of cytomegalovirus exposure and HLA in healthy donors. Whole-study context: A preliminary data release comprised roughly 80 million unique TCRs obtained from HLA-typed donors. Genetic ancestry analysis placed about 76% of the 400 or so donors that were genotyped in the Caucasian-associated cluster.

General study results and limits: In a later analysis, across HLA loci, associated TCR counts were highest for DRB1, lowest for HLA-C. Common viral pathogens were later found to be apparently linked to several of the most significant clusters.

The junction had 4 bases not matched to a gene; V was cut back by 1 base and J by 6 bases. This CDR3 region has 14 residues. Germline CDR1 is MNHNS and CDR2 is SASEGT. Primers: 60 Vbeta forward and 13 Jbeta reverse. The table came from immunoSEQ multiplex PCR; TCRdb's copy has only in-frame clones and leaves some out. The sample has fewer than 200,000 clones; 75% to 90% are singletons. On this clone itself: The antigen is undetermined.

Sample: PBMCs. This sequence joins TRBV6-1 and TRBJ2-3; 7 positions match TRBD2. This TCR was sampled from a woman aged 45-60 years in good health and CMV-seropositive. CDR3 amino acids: CASSEGREKDTQYF. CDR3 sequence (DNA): TGTGCCAGCAGTGAAGGGCGGGAGAAGGATACGCAGTATTTT.